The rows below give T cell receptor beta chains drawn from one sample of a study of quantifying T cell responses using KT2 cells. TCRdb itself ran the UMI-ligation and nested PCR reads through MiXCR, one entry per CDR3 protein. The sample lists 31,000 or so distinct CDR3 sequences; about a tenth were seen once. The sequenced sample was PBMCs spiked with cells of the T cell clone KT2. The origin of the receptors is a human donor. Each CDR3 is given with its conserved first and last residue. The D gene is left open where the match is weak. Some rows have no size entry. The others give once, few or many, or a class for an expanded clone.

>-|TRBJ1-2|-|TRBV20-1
TGCAGTGCTCTCCGGGCCGTCGTTAACTATGGCTACACCTTC
CSALRAVVNYGYTF
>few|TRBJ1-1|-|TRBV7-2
TGTGCCAGCAGCTTGGGACGGACCATAATGAACACTGAAGCTTTCTTT
CASSLGRTIMNTEAFF
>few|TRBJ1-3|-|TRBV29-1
TGCAGCGTTTACTCTGGAAACACCATATATTTT
CSVYSGNTIYF
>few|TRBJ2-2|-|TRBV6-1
TGTGCCAGCAGTGAAACGACGGACCCCGGGGAGCTGTTTTTT
CASSETTDPGELFF
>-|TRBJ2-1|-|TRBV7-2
TGTGCCAGCAGCGAGGCGGGAAATGAGCAGTTCTTC
CASSEAGNEQFF
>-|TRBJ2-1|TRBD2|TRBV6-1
TGTGCCAGCAGTAACGGACTAGCGGGGGGCTCCTACAATGAGCAGTTCTTC
CASSNGLAGGSYNEQFF
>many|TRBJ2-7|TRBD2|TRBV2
TGTGCCAGCAGTGAAGCCCTAAGGCTAGCGGGAGGCCCGTCCACCTACGAGCAGTACTTC
CASSEALRLAGGPSTYEQYF
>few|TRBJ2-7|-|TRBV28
TGTGCCAGCAGTAACACGGCCGGGCAGTACTTC
CASSNTAGQYF
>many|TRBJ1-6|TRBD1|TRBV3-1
TGTGCCAGCAGCCCATTTGACAGGGGCTCACCCCTCCACTTT
CASSPFDRGSPLHF
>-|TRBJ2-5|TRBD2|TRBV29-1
TGCAGCGTTGACCCGGGGGAGGGCCCAGAGACCCAGTACTTC
CSVDPGEGPETQYF
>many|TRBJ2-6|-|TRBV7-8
TGTGCCAGCAGCTTAGGTGTGTCAGGGTCTGGGGCCAACGTCCTGACTTTC
CASSLGVSGSGANVLTF
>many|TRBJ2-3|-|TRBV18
TGTGCCAGCTCCCGACGCCAGGGACCCGGCACAGATACGCAGTATTTT
CASSRRQGPGTDTQYF
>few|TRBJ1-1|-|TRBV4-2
TGTGCCAGCAGCCACAACACTGAAGCTTTCTTT
CASSHNTEAFF
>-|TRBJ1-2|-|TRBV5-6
TGTGCCAGCAGCTTTAACTTCGATCATCTCGGCTACACCTTC
CASSFNFDHLGYTF
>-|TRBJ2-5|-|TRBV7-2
TGTGCCAGCAGCCCGCGTCCGGGAGTTGGAGAGACCCAGTACTTC
CASSPRPGVGETQYF
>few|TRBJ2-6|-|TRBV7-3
TGTGCCAGCAGCCTACAGAGCTCTGGGGCCAACGTCCTGACTTTC
CASSLQSSGANVLTF
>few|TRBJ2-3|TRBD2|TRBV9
TGTGCCAGCAGCGTTCTGGCGGGAGGGCCCACAGATACGCAGTATTTT
CASSVLAGGPTDTQYF
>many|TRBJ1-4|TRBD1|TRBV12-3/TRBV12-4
TGTGCCAGCAGACGAGCCGGGACAGGAAATGAAAAACTGTTTTTT
CASRRAGTGNEKLFF
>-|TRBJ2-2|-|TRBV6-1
TGTGCCACCGTCGCGGGGCAGAAAAACACCGGGGAGCTGTTTTTT
CATVAGQKNTGELFF
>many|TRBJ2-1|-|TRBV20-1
TGCAGTGCCCGAACCGGGATTGATCGCGGGTACAATGAGCAGTTCTTC
CSARTGIDRGYNEQFF
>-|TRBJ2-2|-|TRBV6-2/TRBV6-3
TGTGCCAGCAGTGGGGGGCTCGGCGGGGAGCTGTTTTTT
CASSGGLGGELFF
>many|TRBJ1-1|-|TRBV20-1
TGCAGTCCCCTTGGAACAGATTGGGACACTGAAGCTTTCTTT
CSPLGTDWDTEAFF
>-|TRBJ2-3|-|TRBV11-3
TGTGCCAGCAGCTTGACTCCTGCACCCACAGATACGCAGTATTTT
CASSLTPAPTDTQYF
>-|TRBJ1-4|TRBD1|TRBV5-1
TGCGCCAGCAGCTCGATGACAGGGGGGAATGAAAAACTGTTTTTT
CASSSMTGGNEKLFF
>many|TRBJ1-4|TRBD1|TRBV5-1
TGCGCCAGCAGCTCCTGGACAGGCCAAGTTAATGAAAAACTGTTTTTT
CASSSWTGQVNEKLFF
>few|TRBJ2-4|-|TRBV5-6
TGTGCCAGCAGCTTGGAGAGGGGGTGGAATCTTCAGTACTTC
CASSLERGWNLQYF
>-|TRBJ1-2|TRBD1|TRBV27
TGTGCCAGCAGTACCACAGGGGAGGGGATGAACTATGGCTACACCTTC
CASSTTGEGMNYGYTF
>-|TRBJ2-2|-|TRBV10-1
TGCGCCAGGACCACCGGGCCAGACGCCGGGGAGCTGTTTTTT
CARTTGPDAGELFF
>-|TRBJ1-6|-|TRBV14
TGTGCCAGCAGCCAAGACTGGGGGGCCAAACTCCACTTT
CASSQDWGAKLHF
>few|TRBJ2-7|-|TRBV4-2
TGTGCCAGCAGCCAAGAGGACTCGGGCTACGAGCAGTACTTC
CASSQEDSGYEQYF
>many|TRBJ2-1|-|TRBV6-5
TGTGCCAGCAGTTATTTGGGGGGGCCCAATGAGCAGTTCTTC
CASSYLGGPNEQFF
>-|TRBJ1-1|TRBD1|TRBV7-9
TGTGCCAGCAGCTTGACAGGGTTGAACACTGAAGCTTTCTTT
CASSLTGLNTEAFF
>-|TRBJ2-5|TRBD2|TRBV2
TGTGCCAGCAGCCCACGACTAGCGGGCGCGCAAGAGACCCAGTACTTC
CASSPRLAGAQETQYF
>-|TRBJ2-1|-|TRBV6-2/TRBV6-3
TGTGCCAGCAGTTTGACTTTTAATGAGCAGTTCTTC
CASSLTFNEQFF
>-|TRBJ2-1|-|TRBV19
TGTGCCAGTAGTATGTACCCGGGACCGCAGTTCTTC
CASSMYPGPQFF
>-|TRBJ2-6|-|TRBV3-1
TGTGCCAGCAGCCGCGAAGTTCTGGGGGCGCCTCCTGGGGCCAACGTCCTGACTTTC
CASSREVLGAPPGANVLTF
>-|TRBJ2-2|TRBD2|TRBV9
TGTGCCAGCAGCGATCGGACTAGCGGGAGCTACACCGGGGAGCTGTTTTTT
CASSDRTSGSYTGELFF
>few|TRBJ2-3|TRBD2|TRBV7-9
TGTGCCAGCAGCTCGTCTAGCGGGAGAACAGATACGCAGTATTTT
CASSSSSGRTDTQYF
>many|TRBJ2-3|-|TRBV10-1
TGCGCCAGCAGTGGGGGATTGAGAGATACGCAGTATTTT
CASSGGLRDTQYF
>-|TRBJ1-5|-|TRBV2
TGTGCCAGCAGGGACGGGACAAACAATCAGCCCCAGCATTTT
CASRDGTNNQPQHF
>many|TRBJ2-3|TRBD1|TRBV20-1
TGCAGTGCTAGAGATCATCGGCGACAGGGAAAGGCAGATACGCAGTATTTT
CSARDHRRQGKADTQYF
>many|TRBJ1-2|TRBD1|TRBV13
TGTGCCAGCAGCCAATTACAGGGGGTTGATGGCTACACCTTC
CASSQLQGVDGYTF